This T cell receptor beta chain was documented in a study of cytomegalovirus exposure and HLA in healthy donors. Study-level findings and limits: The study put some 150 TCR beta chains on its list as cytomegalovirus-associated.

With 60 Vbeta and 13 Jbeta primers, the PCR was carried out. Produced via immunoSEQ multiplex PCR; TCRdb's table is partial and in-frame only. The sample has approximately 69,000 clones, about 76% seen once. About this clone: What it binds is not known.

The receptor's source is a man between 18 and 35 years old in good health and CMV-seronegative. Material for sequencing was PBMCs.

CDR3 sequence: CASSQDRSLAGGRTGELFF. In nucleotides, the CDR3 is TGCGCCAGCAGCCAAGATAGGTCTTTAGCGGGGGGACGGACCGGGGAGCTGTTTTTT. The rearrangement joins TRBV4-3 to TRBJ2-2; the match to TRBD2 covers 10 bases. This CDR3 comprises 19 residues. Trimming removed 0 bases from V and 5 bases from J; junction bases left unmatched: 12. Germline CDR1 is LGHNA and CDR2 is YSLEER.